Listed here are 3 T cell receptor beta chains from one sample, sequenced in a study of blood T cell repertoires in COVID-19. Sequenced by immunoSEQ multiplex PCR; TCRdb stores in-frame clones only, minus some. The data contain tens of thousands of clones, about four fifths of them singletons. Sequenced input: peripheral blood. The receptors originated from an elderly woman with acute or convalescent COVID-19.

CDR3 DNA: TGCGCCAGCAGCCGGAGGCGGACGGACACTGAAGCTTTCTTT. Translating it yields CASSRRRTDTEAFF. This chain links TRBV5-1 with TRBJ1-1, with D hard to call. The CDR3 totals 14 residues. The V gene lost 4 bases and the J gene lost 3 bases, with 13 bases spanning the gap. Germline V gene lookup returns CDR1 SGHRS and CDR2 YFSETQ. The full variable domain, rest sourced from reference TRBV5-1 and TRBJ1-1, is KAGVTQTPRYLIKTRGQQVTLSCSPISGHRSVSWYQQTPGQGLQFLFEYFSETQRNKGNFPGRFSGRQFSNSRSEMNVSTLELGDSALYLCASSRRRTDTEAFFGQGTRLTVV.

The CDR3 coding sequence is TGTGCCAGCAGCTTGCGGGGAGGGAGGATGAACACTGAAGCTTTCTTT. It codes for CASSLRGGRMNTEAFF. The rearrangement uses TRBV5-4 and TRBJ1-1; D gene ambiguous. Per the germline V gene, CDR1 is SGHNT and CDR2 is YYREEE (reference sequence). V was trimmed by 1 base and J by 0 bases, leaving 13 bases between them. The CDR3 loop spans 16 amino acids.

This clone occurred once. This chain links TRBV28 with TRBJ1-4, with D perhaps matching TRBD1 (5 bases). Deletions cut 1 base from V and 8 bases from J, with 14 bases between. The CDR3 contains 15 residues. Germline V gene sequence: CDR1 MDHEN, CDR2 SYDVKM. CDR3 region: CASSLYQGGREKLFF. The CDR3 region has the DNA TGTGCCAGCAGTTTATACCAGGGAGGGAGGGAAAAACTGTTTTTT.